This TCR beta chain is from a study of T cells after yellow fever vaccination. In the study overall: Those fractions that held only low numbers of cells were prepared using the SMART-Seq v4 Ultra Low Input RNA kit. Study-wide findings and caveats: Highly abundant clonotypes carried over from the bulk population could end up in FACS-sorted repertoires as contaminants. Subsequent booster samples again held most clones from primary vaccination (96% CD4, 85% to 90% CD8).

TCRdb independently ran MiXCR on the 5' RACE reads; one entry per CDR3 protein. The data contain 300,000 to 400,000 distinct CDR3 sequences, 7.5% to 9% of them singletons. This clonotype was counted many times. No antigen is known for it. CDR3 size: 10 residues. Germline V CDR1 and CDR2: WSHSY, SAAADI. Trimming shortened V by 4 bases and J by 6 bases, and 4 bases separated the two germline ends. The TCR comes from a man aged 18 to 29 who received the YFV17D yellow fever vaccine. The material was PBMCs, obtained on the day of the first yellow fever vaccination. The rearrangement joins TRBV10-2 to TRBJ2-7; D gene ambiguous. For the CDR3, the DNA is TGCGCCAGCAGTGCCGGCGAGCAGTACTTC. It is translated as CASSAGEQYF.